The clone carrying this T cell receptor (beta chain) has more than one count but fewer than ten. This sample is drawn from a study of T cell repertoires in cytomegalovirus infection. Using its own MiXCR run on the reads, TCRdb lists one record per CDR3 protein. Of 600,000 to 800,000 distinct CDR3 sequences in the sample, 20% to 30% were seen once. The CDR3 totals 16 residues. Trimming removed 5 bases from V and 3 bases from J, with 19 bases in between. Germline V gene data show CDR1 as MNHNS and CDR2 as SASEGT. Input material: CD8+ T cells from PBMCs. This TCR was sampled from a human donor in good health (CMV status not recorded). Some clones in this sample may be carry-over from other donors' samples. The chain links TRBV6-1 to TRBJ2-5; D might be TRBD2 (7 bases). The CDR3 DNA follows: TGTGCCAGCAGTTCCCTAAGGGGGGGGACCAAAGAGACCCAGTACTTC. Encoded protein: CASSSLRGGTKETQYF.